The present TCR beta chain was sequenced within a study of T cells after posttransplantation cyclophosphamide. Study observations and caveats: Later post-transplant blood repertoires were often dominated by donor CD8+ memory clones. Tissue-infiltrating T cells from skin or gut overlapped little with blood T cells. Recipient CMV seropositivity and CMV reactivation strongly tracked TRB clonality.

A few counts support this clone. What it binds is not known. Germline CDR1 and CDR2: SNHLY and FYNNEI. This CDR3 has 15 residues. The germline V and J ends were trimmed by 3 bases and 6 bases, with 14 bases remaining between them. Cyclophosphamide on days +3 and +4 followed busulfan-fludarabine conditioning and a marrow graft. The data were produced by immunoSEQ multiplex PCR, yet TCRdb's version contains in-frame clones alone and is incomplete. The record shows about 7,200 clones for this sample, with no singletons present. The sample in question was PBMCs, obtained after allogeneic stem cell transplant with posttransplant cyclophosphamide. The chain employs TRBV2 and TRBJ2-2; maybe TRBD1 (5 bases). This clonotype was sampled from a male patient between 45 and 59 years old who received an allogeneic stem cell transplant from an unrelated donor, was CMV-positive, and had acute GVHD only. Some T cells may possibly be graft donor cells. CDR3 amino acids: CASSDGRVIPGELFF. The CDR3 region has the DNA TGTGCCAGCAGTGACGGCAGGGTGATCCCCGGGGAGCTGTTTTTT.